The 23 T cell receptor beta chains below were found in one sample sequenced in a study of human T cells and chemical hapten exposure. Via MiXCR, TCRdb re-called the RACE reads, giving one row per CDR3 protein. The sample records some 170,000 distinct CDR3 sequences, about a fifth being singletons. Time point of the sample: patch test 1, 2 weeks after DPC sensitization. Treatment described: therapeutic diphenylcyclopropenone sensitization with weekly scalp DPC. The source material was whole blood, sampled in connection with sensitization to the hapten diphenylcyclopropenone (DPC). Receptor source: a woman aged 45-60 years with alopecia areata. Some clones in this sample may be carry-over from other donors' samples.

V is TRBV2 and J is TRBJ2-5; 7 nucleotides agree with TRBD2. Germline trimming cut 4 bases from V and 2 bases from J; bases unmatched to any gene: 7. The germline gives CDR1 SNHLY, CDR2 FYNNEI. This CDR3 contains 15 residues. The CDR3 DNA sequence: TGTGCCAGCAGTGCTGGGACTAACACACAAGAGACCCAGTACTTC. Translation: CASSAGTNTQETQYF.

The chain couples TRBV5-1 to TRBJ2-1; 12 bases fit TRBD2. Trimming cost V 1 base and J 7 bases; bases outside gene matches: 6. Germline V gene sequence: CDR1 SGHRS, CDR2 YFSETQ. The CDR3 loop spans 16 amino acids. Here the CDR3 reads CASSLSPSGRGNEQFF. In nucleotides, the CDR3 is TGCGCCAGCAGCTTGAGCCCTAGCGGGAGGGGGAATGAGCAGTTCTTC.

This clonotype was observed a handful of times. The chain employs TRBV3-1 and TRBJ2-4; D might be TRBD2 (6 bases). Per germline, CDR1 LGHDT and CDR2 YNNKEL (reference sequence). V lost 1 base to trimming and J lost 0 bases, with 7 bases between them. The CDR3 extends over 15 amino acids. CDR3 DNA sequence: TGTGCCAGCAGCCAAGCGGGAGTAGCCAAAAACATTCAGTACTTC. It codes for CASSQAGVAKNIQYF.

There are a few counts of this clonotype. This chain joins TRBV7-2 and TRBJ2-1, with TRBD2 as a possible D gene (5 bases). Germline V gives CDR1 SGHTA, CDR2 FQGNSA. The V and J ends lost 3 bases and 6 bases respectively, with 9 bases between them. The CDR3 runs 13 residues. The CDR3 region has the DNA TGTGCCAGCAGCTTCTCGAGGGCCAATGAGCAGTTCTTC. It specifies CASSFSRANEQFF.

For the CDR3, the DNA is TGTGCCAGATACTCTAGCTCCTACAATGAGCAGTTCTTC. Its translation: CARYSSSYNEQFF. V is TRBV7-2 and J is TRBJ2-1, with D unresolved. V was pared by 9 bases and J by 0 bases, with 9 bases between. This CDR3 region has 13 residues. The V gene's germline CDR1 is SGHTA and CDR2 FQGNSA.

The rearrangement uses TRBV20-1 and TRBJ1-2; D is possibly TRBD1 (5 bases). The V gene's germline CDR1 is DFQATT and CDR2 SNEGSKA (reference sequence). The V end lost 3 bases, the J end lost 1 base, and 15 bases lay between the germline ends. CDR3 length equals 15 residues. CDR3 sequence (DNA): TGCAGTGCTAGCGCTCCGGGACCCATTAACTATGGCTACACCTTC. Amino acids: CSASAPGPINYGYTF.

This clonotype came up many times. The rearrangement uses TRBV6-1 and TRBJ1-4, with D perhaps TRBD1 (5 bases). Germline V gives CDR1 MNHNS, CDR2 SASEGT. The V end lost 5 bases, the J end lost 3 bases, and 10 bases lay between the germline ends. The CDR3 spans 14 residues. The CDR3 region has the DNA TGTGCCAGCAGTCCAGGGCTTTCTAATGAAAAACTGTTTTTT. As protein: CASSPGLSNEKLFF.

This clonotype was recorded a few times. The V and J genes are TRBV10-3 and TRBJ2-5; 8 nucleotides agree with TRBD1. The J segment lost 5 bases and the V segment lost 0 bases, leaving 23 bases of the junction unmatched. CDR1 ENHRY and CDR2 SYGVKD come from the germline V gene. The CDR3 sequence is 21 residues long. The CDR3 here is CAISESRGGQGADASRETQYF. The CDR3 region has the DNA TGTGCCATCAGTGAGTCGCGAGGAGGGCAGGGGGCTGATGCTTCGCGGGAGACCCAGTACTTC.

J is TRBJ1-2 and V is TRBV7-2; 8 positions agree with TRBD1. The V gene end was trimmed by 1 base and the J gene end by 6 bases; junction bases not matched to a gene: 13. The CDR3 sequence is 17 residues long. Germline-derived CDR1 and CDR2 are SGHTA and FQGNSA. The CDR3 DNA is TGTGCCAGCAGCTTAGACCAGGGGGCTGCCCGCGTTGATGGCTACACCTTC. This codes for CASSLDQGAARVDGYTF.

The CDR3 here is CASSLAGNPTNTEAFF. The CDR3, as DNA: TGCGCCAGCAGCTTGGCCGGGAACCCTACGAACACTGAAGCTTTCTTT. V gene TRBV5-1 combines with J gene TRBJ1-1; D is unresolved. V was clipped by 0 bases and J by 1 base, with 13 bases between them. Germline CDR1 is SGHRS and CDR2 is YFSETQ. The CDR3 is 16 amino acids.

This chain links TRBV6-5 with TRBJ2-7, with 12 bases that match TRBD2. This CDR3 has 17 residues. From germline, CDR1 is MNHEY and CDR2 SVGAGI. V trimming: 6 bases; J trimming: 3 bases; junction bases outside the gene matches: 12. The CDR3 protein is CASRRSRLAGVNYEQYF. The CDR3 region has the DNA TGTGCCAGCAGGCGTAGCCGACTAGCGGGAGTCAACTACGAGCAGTACTTC.

In its sample, this clonotype was seen a few times. The rearrangement uses TRBV4-2 and TRBJ2-7; 15 nucleotides agree with TRBD2. From germline, CDR1 is LGHNA and CDR2 YNFKEQ. V dropped 5 bases and J dropped 4; count of bases not matched to a gene: 9. This CDR3 is built from 17 residues. This chain's CDR3 is CASSSGLAGGQGYEQYF. CDR3 in DNA: TGTGCCAGCAGCTCAGGACTAGCGGGAGGGCAAGGATACGAGCAGTACTTC.

CDR3 in amino acids: CAISEIRGEGRVEFF. DNA for the CDR3: TGTGCCATCAGTGAGATTAGGGGCGAGGGCCGAGTAGAGTTCTTC. The V and J genes are TRBV10-3 and TRBJ2-1, with D possibly being TRBD1 or TRBD2 (5 bases each). CDR3 length: 15 amino acids. CDR1 is ENHRY, CDR2 SYGVKD, per germline. With 2 bases removed from V and 14 bases from J, the gap between germline ends came to 22 bases.

This clonotype has just one count. The genes are TRBV20-1 and TRBJ2-1, with TRBD2 matching over 14 bases. Per the germline V gene, CDR1 is DFQATT and CDR2 is SNEGSKA (reference sequence). The CDR3 is 15 residues long. The V and J ends lost 5 bases and 7 bases, in that order; junction bases with no gene match: 7. This CDR3 is CSALWTSGRMNEQFF. Written as DNA, the CDR3 is TGCAGTGCTCTTTGGACTAGCGGGAGGATGAATGAGCAGTTCTTC.

This clonotype was seen a few times. The chain couples TRBV12-3 or TRBV12-4 to TRBJ2-7, with D perhaps given as TRBD1 or TRBD2 (5 bases each). The CDR3 has 13 amino acids. V was clipped by 5 bases and J by 4 bases, with 12 bases between them. CDR3 amino acids: CASSPGKGYEQYF. CDR3 DNA: TGTGCCAGCAGTCCCGGGAAGGGGTACGAGCAGTACTTC.

This clonotype was detected ten times or more. The CDR3, as DNA: TGTGCCAGCAGCCAAGAAACGAGCGAAACCTACGAGCAGTACTTC. It yields the protein CASSQETSETYEQYF. The chain joins TRBV4-2 to TRBJ2-7; D is unresolved. Trimming pared 0 bases from V and 2 bases from J, leaving 11 bases between. The germline V gene encodes CDR1 LGHNA and CDR2 YNFKEQ. The CDR3 covers 15 residues.

The chain is built from TRBV12-3 or TRBV12-4 and TRBJ1-2; 7 bases line up with TRBD1. V dropped 5 bases and J dropped 1; count of bases not matched to a gene: 7. CDR3 length equals 15 residues. CDR3 sequence (DNA): TGTGCCAGCAGTCCAACGACAGGGTATAACTATGGCTACACCTTC. Its protein is CASSPTTGYNYGYTF.

In its sample, this clonotype was seen a few times. The rearrangement uses TRBV27 and TRBJ2-7, with a possible D match to TRBD1 (6 bases). V shed 5 bases and J shed 7 bases, with 15 bases lying between them. The CDR3 sequence is 13 residues long. Germline lookup yields CDR1 MNHEY and CDR2 SMNVEV (reference sequence). This CDR3 is CASSRQDRAEQYF. CDR3 in DNA: TGTGCCAGCAGTCGACAGGACCGGGCGGAGCAGTACTTC.

This chain joins TRBV2 and TRBJ2-7; TRBD1 aligns across 7 bases. The CDR3 length is 18 residues. V gave up 3 bases and J gave up 2 bases; unmatched junction bases: 16. In germline, CDR1 is SNHLY, CDR2 FYNNEI. CDR3 amino acids: CASSDLTGFTGPPYEQYF. CDR3 bases: TGTGCCAGCAGTGACTTGACAGGGTTTACGGGGCCCCCCTACGAGCAGTACTTC.

This clonotype has more than one count but fewer than ten. The chain joins TRBV27 to TRBJ2-7, with 12 positions matching TRBD2. This CDR3 is built from 19 residues. The ends lost 8 bases at V and 0 bases at J; junction bases unmatched: 17. CDR1 is MNHEY, CDR2 SMNVEV, per germline (reference sequence). CDR3 in DNA: TGTGCCAGCGGAGACCGGACTAGCGGGATACCCCGGCGCTCCTACGAGCAGTACTTC. It specifies CASGDRTSGIPRRSYEQYF.

This clonotype came up a few times. The chain links TRBV20-1 to TRBJ1-1; D not certain. This CDR3 contains 11 residues. Germline-derived CDR1 and CDR2 are DFQATT and SNEGSKA (reference sequence). The CDR3 nucleotides read TGCACCTCTACCGTGAACACTGAAGCTTTCTTT. The encoded protein is CTSTVNTEAFF.

The chain joins TRBV20-1 to TRBJ1-1; D gene uncertain. CDR3 length equals 12 residues. The V gene lost 5 bases and the J gene lost 0 bases, with 7 bases spanning the gap. CDR1 and CDR2 (germline): DFQATT, SNEGSKA (reference sequence). The CDR3 coding sequence is TGCAGTGCTGGAAGACTGAACACTGAAGCTTTCTTT. Protein sequence: CSAGRLNTEAFF.

V usage is TRBV15 and J usage is TRBJ1-5, with D possibly being TRBD1 (6 bases). V was cut by 0 bases and J by 6 bases, with 15 bases left in between. Germline V gene lookup returns CDR1 LNHNV and CDR2 YYDKDF (reference sequence). This CDR3 contains 16 residues. The CDR3, as DNA: TGTGCCACCAGCAGAGATCTTGGGGGCCTAGGTCAGCCCCAGCATTTT. Amino acid sequence: CATSRDLGGLGQPQHF.